These 18 T cell receptor beta chains were all obtained from the same sample, sequenced in a study of blood T cell repertoires in COVID-19. Sequencing used immunoSEQ multiplex PCR; TCRdb keeps in-frame clones, though not all of them. This table holds around 210,000 clones, approximately 90% found once. Sequencing used peripheral blood. Source of these receptors: a man between 45 and 60 years old with COVID-19, enrolled during active disease.

V usage is TRBV7-8 and J usage is TRBJ2-1; 9 nucleotides line up with TRBD2. This CDR3 has 20 residues. With 6 bases clipped from V and 6 bases from J, the junction kept 24 bases outside the gene matches. The germline gives CDR1 SGHVS, CDR2 FQNEAQ. CDR3 coding DNA: TGTGCCAGCAGTAACGAGAGGGCTAGCGGGAAAAGGAGCGCGGGCAATGAGCAGTTCTTC. Translated: CASSNERASGKRSAGNEQFF.

This sequence joins TRBV5-4 and TRBJ2-5, with D unclear. The V end lost 5 bases, the J end lost 5 bases, and 13 bases lay between the germline ends. This CDR3 comprises 13 residues. Germline V CDR1 and CDR2: SGHNT, YYREEE (reference sequence). DNA for the CDR3: TGTGCCAGCAGTCAAGCCCCTCGGGAGACCCAGTACTTC. It is translated as CASSQAPRETQYF.

The V call is TRBV3-1 (or the pseudogene TRBV3-2), the J call TRBJ2-1, with D maybe TRBD1 (5 bases). V lost 1 base, J lost 0 bases, and 16 bases lay in between. This CDR3 contains 18 residues. The V gene's germline CDR1 is LGHDT and CDR2 YNNKEL (reference sequence). CDR3 DNA: TGTGCCAGCAGCCAAGGAGGTGGTGGGGCGATCTCCTACAATGAGCAGTTCTTC. Its protein product is CASSQGGGGAISYNEQFF.

This clone was seen only a few times. This chain uses TRBV7-2 with TRBJ1-5; D call uncertain. V lost 1 base to trimming and J lost 5 bases, with 15 bases between them. Per the germline V gene, CDR1 is SGHTA and CDR2 is FQGNSA. The CDR3 totals 16 residues. The CDR3 nucleotides read TGTGCCAGCAGCTTAGGGGGAGGGCGATATGATCAGCCCCAGCATTTT. Translated: CASSLGGGRYDQPQHF.

The J gene is TRBJ2-7, the V gene TRBV5-1, with 8 bases matching TRBD1. This CDR3 has 15 residues. The V and J ends lost 2 bases and 5 bases, in that order; junction bases with no gene match: 9. Germline CDR1 SGHRS, CDR2 YFSETQ. This CDR3 is CASSLDRGLGNEQYF. The CDR3 region has the DNA TGCGCCAGCAGCTTAGACAGGGGCCTAGGGAACGAGCAGTACTTC.

The chain is built from TRBV6-2 or TRBV6-3 and TRBJ1-5; D gene unclear. Trimming left V 4 bases short and J 5 bases short, with 12 bases between. There are 14 residues in the CDR3. CDR1 is MNHEY, CDR2 SVGEGT, per germline. The CDR3 sequence: CASSWSHLDQPQHF. DNA for the CDR3: TGTGCCAGCAGTTGGAGCCATCTGGATCAGCCCCAGCATTTT.

For this clone: The sample holds other DNA sequences that translate to the same CDR3. The chain links TRBV7-7 to TRBJ2-1; maybe TRBD2 (5 bases). Germline V gene lookup returns CDR1 SSHAT and CDR2 FNYEAQ (reference sequence). V was clipped by 1 base and J by 4 bases, with 11 bases between them. The length of the CDR3 is 15 residues. CDR3 sequence reads: CASSLGLAGYNEQFF. As DNA, the CDR3 is TGTGCCAGCAGCTTAGGGCTAGCTGGGTACAATGAGCAGTTCTTC.

The chain combines TRBV19 with TRBJ1-1, with D possibly matching TRBD1 (6 bases). The CDR3 is made up of 15 amino acids. Germline lookup yields CDR1 LNHDA and CDR2 SQIVND (reference sequence). V was clipped by 4 bases and J by 4 bases, with 16 bases between them. The CDR3 here is CASSTKQGEGTEAFF. The CDR3 nucleotides read TGTGCCAGTAGTACCAAACAGGGAGAGGGCACTGAAGCTTTCTTT.

The chain joins TRBV2 to TRBJ2-2; 9 positions match TRBD1. The CDR3 runs 13 residues. V lost 6 bases and J lost 5; bases outside the gene matches: 1. In germline, CDR1 is SNHLY, CDR2 FYNNEI. The CDR3 DNA sequence: TGTGCCAGCAGGGGACAGGGAACCGGGGAGCTGTTTTTT. Encoded protein: CASRGQGTGELFF.

The chain combines TRBV11-3 with TRBJ1-1; TRBD1 is a possible D gene (5 bases). Trimming removed 2 bases at V and 0 bases at J, with 7 bases between. The CDR3 is 14 amino acids. From germline, CDR1 is SGHNT and CDR2 YENEEA. In DNA, the CDR3 is TGTGCCAGCAGCTTACAGGGAATGAACACTGAAGCTTTCTTT. Its protein product is CASSLQGMNTEAFF.

The chain recombines TRBV12-5 with TRBJ1-4, with 10 positions matching TRBD1. Germline V CDR1 and CDR2: LGHNT, FRNRAP. Trimming took 1 base from V and 10 from J; bases not matched to a gene: 6. This CDR3 spans 15 amino acids. The CDR3 DNA reads TGTGCTAGTGGTTTGGGGACAGGGGGAACCGGAAAACTGTTTTTT. Translated: CASGLGTGGTGKLFF.

This chain uses TRBV7-9 with TRBJ1-6; no clear D. The CDR3 totals 14 residues. Germline loops: CDR1 SEHNR, CDR2 FQNEAQ (reference sequence). The V and J ends lost 1 base and 13 bases respectively, with 14 bases between them. The chain's CDR3 is CASSLGPDLLPLHF. The CDR3 DNA reads TGTGCCAGCAGCTTAGGGCCGGACTTGTTGCCCCTCCACTTT.

The rearrangement joins TRBV7-9 to TRBJ1-5, with TRBD1 matching over 7 bases. Germline loops: CDR1 SEHNR, CDR2 FQNEAQ (reference sequence). The V and J ends lost 4 bases and 3 bases, in that order; junction bases with no gene match: 3. The CDR3 has 14 residues. CDR3 loop: CASSSDRDNQPQHF. As DNA, the CDR3 is TGTGCCAGCAGCTCCGACAGGGACAATCAGCCCCAGCATTTT.

The chain links TRBV5-1 to TRBJ2-1; 7 bases map to TRBD2. Germline-derived CDR1 and CDR2 are SGHRS and YFSETQ. The V segment lost 0 bases and the J segment 7 bases; nucleotides outside the gene matches: 4. This CDR3 comprises 14 residues. The CDR3 DNA sequence: TGCGCCAGCAGCTTGGGCGGGAGCTGGAATGAGCAGTTCTTC. Protein product: CASSLGGSWNEQFF.

J is TRBJ2-2 and V is TRBV19; 7 positions agree with TRBD2. Per the germline V gene, CDR1 is LNHDA and CDR2 is SQIVND (reference sequence). The CDR3 spans 15 residues. J gave up 1 base and V 4 bases, and 3 bases lay outside the gene matches. As DNA, the CDR3 is TGTGCCAGTAGTAACTCGGGGGGGAACACCGGGGAGCTGTTTTTT. As protein: CASSNSGGNTGELFF. The full variable domain, its missing parts supplied by reference TRBV19 and TRBJ2-2, is DGGITQSPKYLFRKEGQNVTLSCEQNLNHDAMYWYRQDPGQGLRLIYYSQIVNDFQKGDIAEGYSVSREKKESFPLTVTSAQKNPTAFYLCASSNSGGNTGELFFGEGSRLTVL.

The chain has TRBV2 and TRBJ2-4; D possibly corresponds to TRBD2 (7 bases). V shed 2 bases and J shed 9 bases, with 23 bases lying between them. The CDR3 extends over 17 amino acids. CDR1 and CDR2 (germline): SNHLY, FYNNEI. The CDR3 loop is CASSEFRVGGRMGIQYF. As DNA, the CDR3 is TGTGCCAGCAGTGAATTTAGAGTGGGGGGGCGGATGGGCATTCAGTACTTC. Supplemented by reference TRBV2 and TRBJ2-4, the full variable domain reads EPEVTQTPSHQVTQMGQEVILRCVPISNHLYFYWYRQILGQKVEFLVSFYNNEISEKSEIFDDQFSVERPDGSNFTLKIRSTKLEDSAMYFCASSEFRVGGRMGIQYFGAGTRLSVL.

The chain recombines TRBV9 with TRBJ2-7, with 15 bases identical to TRBD2. The germline gives CDR1 SGDLS, CDR2 YYNGEE. The CDR3 extends over 17 amino acids. The V gene end was trimmed by 3 bases and the J gene end by 1 base; junction bases not matched to a gene: 5. The CDR3 spells CASSAGLAGGLSYEQYF. The CDR3 DNA sequence: TGTGCCAGCAGCGCAGGACTAGCGGGAGGGCTTTCCTACGAGCAGTACTTC.

The V call is TRBV13, the J call TRBJ2-3, with 9 bases that match TRBD2. The ends lost 6 bases at V and 1 base at J; junction bases unmatched: 5. CDR3 length equals 15 residues. From germline, CDR1 is PRHDT and CDR2 FYEKMQ (reference sequence). The CDR3 bases are TGTGCCAGCAGGACTCTAGCGGGACGCACAGATACGCAGTATTTT. Translation gives CASRTLAGRTDTQYF.